The 22 T cell receptor beta chains listed next were all sequenced from one sample in a study of blood T cell repertoires in COVID-19. Clones were sequenced by immunoSEQ multiplex PCR, and TCRdb holds only the in-frame ones, with some missing. Of roughly 170,000 clones in the sample, 82% were seen once. The sequenced material came from PBMCs or T cells enriched from blood (not recorded which). The receptor source for this set is a man in his sixties who had recovered from COVID-19.

The chain links TRBV4-2 to TRBJ2-7, with 11 bases that match TRBD2. The CDR3 extends over 19 amino acids. After removal of 6 bases from V and 0 bases from J, the junction contained 16 bases not matched to a gene. Looked up from germline, CDR1 is LGHNA and CDR2 is YNFKEQ. CDR3 loop: CASRPEGTSGLTSSYEQYF. The CDR3 region has the DNA TGTGCCAGCAGGCCAGAGGGGACTAGCGGACTTACCAGCTCCTACGAGCAGTACTTC.

V is TRBV11-2 and J is TRBJ1-1; perhaps TRBD1 as D (5 bases). V dropped 2 bases and J dropped 8 bases, with 12 bases sitting between them. Germline V gives CDR1 SGHAT, CDR2 FQNNGV. The CDR3 is 13 residues long. The CDR3 is CASSLLGLAEAFF. The CDR3 nucleotides are TGTGCCAGCAGCTTATTGGGGCTGGCGGAAGCTTTCTTT. The full variable domain, its missing parts supplied by reference TRBV11-2 and TRBJ1-1, is EAGVAQSPRYKIIEKRQSVAFWCNPISGHATLYWYQQILGQGPKLLIQFQNNGVVDDSQLPKDRFSAERLKGVDSTLKIQPAKLEDSAVYLCASSLLGLAEAFFGQGTRLTVV.

This chain uses TRBV7-3 with TRBJ1-3; 8 nucleotides match TRBD1. J gave up 0 bases and V 5 bases, and 3 bases lay outside the gene matches. Germline values: CDR1 SGHTA, CDR2 FQGTGA. This CDR3 region has 15 residues. In nucleotides, the CDR3 is TGTGCCAGCAGCCCGGGGACAGGCTCTGGAAACACCATATATTTT. Its protein is CASSPGTGSGNTIYF.

This clone was observed a few times. The rearrangement uses TRBV27 and TRBJ2-3; 8 nucleotides match TRBD2. After removal of 6 bases from V and 2 bases from J, the junction contained 13 bases not matched to a gene. CDR3 length equals 17 residues. Germline values: CDR1 MNHEY, CDR2 SMNVEV (reference sequence). The CDR3 protein is CASRPSGRELLTDTQYF. In DNA, the CDR3 is TGTGCCAGCAGGCCCTCCGGGAGGGAGCTTCTCACAGATACGCAGTATTTT.

This clone was observed once. The CDR3 spells CASSFRGAGETQYF. CDR3 DNA sequence: TGTGCCAGCAGCTTCCGGGGGGCGGGAGAGACCCAGTACTTC. The chain couples TRBV11-2 to TRBJ2-5; a possible D gene is TRBD2 (7 bases). With 3 bases removed from V and 4 bases from J, the gap between germline ends came to 12 bases. The CDR3 extends over 14 amino acids. Germline V gene lookup returns CDR1 SGHAT and CDR2 FQNNGV. Filled out from reference TRBV11-2 and TRBJ2-5, the complete variable domain reads EAGVAQSPRYKIIEKRQSVAFWCNPISGHATLYWYQQILGQGPKLLIQFQNNGVVDDSQLPKDRFSAERLKGVDSTLKIQPAKLEDSAVYLCASSFRGAGETQYFGPGTRLLVL.

This clone was detected ten times or more. The rearrangement joins TRBV11-2 to TRBJ1-6, with D tentatively TRBD1 (6 bases). The CDR3 is 20 residues long. The germline CDR1 and CDR2 sequences are SGHAT and FQNNGV. Trimming left V 0 bases short and J 0 bases short, with 18 bases between. CDR3 amino acids: CASSLDLRDRSSSYNSPLHF. The CDR3 DNA is TGTGCCAGCAGCTTAGATCTAAGAGACAGGTCGAGCTCCTATAATTCACCCCTCCACTTT.

This clone showed up just once. The rearrangement joins TRBV10-3 to TRBJ1-4; 7 bases are shared with TRBD1. V lost 0 bases to trimming and J lost 8 bases; unmatched junction nucleotides: 3. Looked up from germline, CDR1 is ENHRY and CDR2 is SYGVKD. The CDR3 loop spans 14 amino acids. CDR3 region: CAISESIRGEKLFF. Written as DNA, the CDR3 is TGTGCCATCAGTGAGTCGATCAGGGGGGAAAAACTGTTTTTT.

This rearrangement joins TRBV11-1 to TRBJ2-1, with 11 bases that match TRBD1. This CDR3 comprises 16 residues. Germline trimming cut 1 base from V and 2 bases from J; bases unmatched to any gene: 1. CDR1 SGHAT and CDR2 FQDESV come from the germline V gene (reference sequence). The CDR3 coding sequence is TGTGCCAGCAGCTTAGTGGGACAGGGGGCCTACAATGAGCAGTTCTTC. Its translation: CASSLVGQGAYNEQFF.

This chain joins TRBV18 and TRBJ2-6, with TRBD1 as a possible D gene (5 bases). With 3 bases removed from V and 0 bases from J, the gap between germline ends came to 6 bases. The CDR3 is 15 residues long. Germline lookup yields CDR1 KGHSH and CDR2 LQKENI. CDR3 loop: CASSPQGSGANVLTF. CDR3 sequence (DNA): TGTGCCAGCTCACCCCAGGGCTCTGGGGCCAACGTCCTGACTTTC.

The DNA of the CDR3 is TGCGCCAGCAGCTTGATAGGGTCGGGAACATTCGACTATGGCTACACCTTC. Translating gives CASSLIGSGTFDYGYTF. The V call is TRBV5-1, the J call TRBJ1-2; D unclear. The germline V gene encodes CDR1 SGHRS and CDR2 YFSETQ. V was cut by 1 base and J by 3 bases, with 19 bases left in between. The CDR3 loop spans 17 amino acids. Full variable domain (remainder filled in from reference TRBV5-1 and TRBJ1-2): KAGVTQTPRYLIKTRGQQVTLSCSPISGHRSVSWYQQTPGQGLQFLFEYFSETQRNKGNFPGRFSGRQFSNSRSEMNVSTLELGDSALYLCASSLIGSGTFDYGYTFGSGTRLTVV.

DNA of the CDR3: TGTGCCAGCAGCTCCTCGCCTAGCTCCTACAATGAGCAGTTCTTC. Amino acids: CASSSSPSSYNEQFF. V usage is TRBV7-2 and J usage is TRBJ2-1; D gene uncertain. With 4 bases removed from V and 0 bases from J, the gap between germline ends came to 10 bases. This CDR3 has 15 amino acids. Germline CDR1 is SGHTA and CDR2 is FQGNSA.

V and J are TRBV9 and TRBJ2-2; TRBD2 agrees at 10 bases. Per the germline V gene, CDR1 is SGDLS and CDR2 is YYNGEE. V was clipped by 1 base and J by 4 bases; unmatched bases: 1. This CDR3 is 15 amino acids long. The CDR3 here is CASSVLAGVTGELFF. Written as DNA, the CDR3 is TGTGCCAGCAGCGTACTAGCGGGAGTCACCGGGGAGCTGTTTTTT.

This sequence joins TRBV30 and TRBJ2-5; 10 bases match TRBD2. The CDR3 covers 15 residues. Unmatched junction bases numbered 3, after V lost 0 bases and J lost 2 bases. The germline V gene encodes CDR1 GTSNPN and CDR2 SVGIG (reference sequence). The CDR3 spells CAWSVLAGPQETQYF. The CDR3, as DNA: TGTGCCTGGAGTGTACTAGCGGGGCCACAAGAGACCCAGTACTTC.

This rearrangement joins TRBV10-3 to TRBJ2-3, with 16 bases fitting TRBD2. Losses at the gene ends were 6 bases for V and 2 bases for J; bases not matched to a gene: 5. CDR3 length: 17 amino acids. CDR1 and CDR2 (germline): ENHRY, SYGVKD. The CDR3 bases are TGTGCCATCAGCTCCGGGACTAGCGGGGGGGCCACAGATACGCAGTATTTT. Amino acid sequence: CAISSGTSGGATDTQYF.

The V and J genes are TRBV5-1 and TRBJ2-2, with D perhaps TRBD1 (6 bases). CDR1 is SGHRS and CDR2 is YFSETQ in the germline V gene. The CDR3 is made up of 16 amino acids. Trimming removed 1 base at V and 5 bases at J, with 15 bases between. In nucleotides, the CDR3 is TGCGCCAGCAGCTTGAGTCAGGACAGAGCTACCGGGGAGCTGTTTTTT. It yields the protein CASSLSQDRATGELFF.

The genes are TRBV2 and TRBJ2-3; D not resolved. The germline CDR1 and CDR2 sequences are SNHLY and FYNNEI. Trimming removed 7 bases at V and 9 bases at J, with 17 bases between. There are 13 residues in the CDR3. This chain's CDR3 is CASTPTTQQTQYF. The CDR3 coding sequence is TGTGCCAGCACCCCTACCACACAACAGACGCAGTATTTT.

The CDR3 here is CASSRPASGQREKLFF. CDR3 coding DNA: TGTGCCAGCAGCCGACCTGCATCCGGACAGAGGGAAAAACTGTTTTTT. The rearrangement links TRBV4-2 to TRBJ1-4, with D perhaps matching TRBD1 (6 bases). Germline CDR1 is LGHNA and CDR2 is YNFKEQ. V gave up 4 bases and J gave up 8 bases, with 20 bases separating them. The CDR3 loop spans 16 amino acids.

This clone has more than one count but fewer than ten. The V gene is TRBV5-1, the J gene TRBJ2-7; D is possibly TRBD1 (5 bases). CDR1 is SGHRS, CDR2 YFSETQ, per germline. V was shortened by 2 bases and J by 2 bases, with 14 bases between the two germline ends. The CDR3 runs to 15 residues. For the CDR3, the DNA is TGCGCCAGCAGCTTCCTGCAGGGTGGCCCCTACGAGCAGTACTTC. Residues: CASSFLQGGPYEQYF.

The rearrangement links TRBV5-4 to TRBJ2-1; a possible D gene is TRBD1 (6 bases). V lost 4 bases, J lost 3 bases, and 11 bases lay in between. Germline loops: CDR1 SGHNT, CDR2 YYREEE (reference sequence). The CDR3 has 14 residues. This chain's CDR3 is CASSREGGYNEQFF. In nucleotides, the CDR3 is TGTGCCAGCAGCCGGGAAGGGGGCTACAATGAGCAGTTCTTC.

Details on this clone: At one of its ends the junction is not consistent with the germline gene, which may arise from a read error. The rearrangement uses TRBV7-7 and TRBJ2-5; perhaps TRBD1 as D (5 bases). The length of the CDR3 is 14 residues. Looked up from germline, CDR1 is SSHAT and CDR2 is FNYEAQ (reference sequence). CDR3 nucleotide sequence: TGTGCTAGCAGCTTATCAGGGCACCAAGAGACCCAGTACTTC. This encodes CASSLSGHQETQYF.

The chain couples TRBV5-1 to TRBJ2-7, with TRBD1 matching over 9 bases. CDR3 size: 15 residues. Germline-derived CDR1 and CDR2 are SGHRS and YFSETQ. The trim removed 3 bases at V and 0 bases at J, leaving 4 bases unmatched. DNA for the CDR3: TGCGCCAGCAGCTGGGGGACAGGGATCTCCTACGAGCAGTACTTC. This encodes CASSWGTGISYEQYF. The whole variable domain, remainder taken from reference TRBV5-1 and TRBJ2-7, is KAGVTQTPRYLIKTRGQQVTLSCSPISGHRSVSWYQQTPGQGLQFLFEYFSETQRNKGNFPGRFSGRQFSNSRSEMNVSTLELGDSALYLCASSWGTGISYEQYFGPGTRLTVT.

This chain links TRBV18 with TRBJ2-6; TRBD1 matches at 9 bases. Unmatched junction bases numbered 3, after V lost 3 bases and J lost 3 bases. This CDR3 region has 16 residues. Germline V gene sequence: CDR1 KGHSH, CDR2 LQKENI. The CDR3 DNA reads TGTGCCAGCTCACCTACAGGGGGCCGTGGGGCCAACGTCCTGACTTTC. The encoded protein is CASSPTGGRGANVLTF.